Given below is one T cell receptor (beta chain) in context. These data belong to a study of blood T cell repertoires in COVID-19. The repertoire was sequenced with immunoSEQ multiplex PCR; TCRdb's copy has only in-frame clones and lacks some. The sample has about 140,000 clones; over 75% are singletons. Between the trimmed V and J ends, which lost 4 bases and 4 bases, there was a span of 8 bases. Germline V gene lookup returns CDR1 LGHDT and CDR2 YNNKEL (reference sequence). This CDR3 spans 13 amino acids. The specimen sequenced was peripheral blood. The sequence was obtained from a human donor in a cohort sampled during active COVID-19. The chain has TRBV3-1 (or the pseudogene TRBV3-2) and TRBJ2-1; D is unclear. The CDR3 DNA reads TGTGCCAGCAGCCGACTTGAATACAATGAGCAGTTCTTC. Translating gives CASSRLEYNEQFF.